These 28 T cell receptor beta chains share one sample of origin, sequenced in a study of a mutant IDH1 vaccine in newly diagnosed glioma. Time point indicated: baseline, week 1 (first vaccination visit). Treatment given: pre-vaccination baseline after standard-of-care therapy. Here immunoSEQ multiplex PCR was the method, and the copy in TCRdb shows in-frame clones only, minus some. This sample carries 70,000 to 95,000 clones, about four fifths of them seen once, and the ten largest clones take roughly 5%. Sequencing used PBMCs, obtained from a glioma patient treated with radiotherapy, temozolomide or both. These receptors were collected from a man aged 40-50 years with glioma. Some clones in this sample may be carry-over from other donors' samples.

The V gene is TRBV5-6, the J gene TRBJ1-5, with a weak D call TRBD1 (6 bases). Germline CDR1 and CDR2: SGHDT and YYEEEE. V lost 1 base to trimming and J lost 7 bases, with 12 bases between them. This CDR3 is built from 14 residues. The CDR3 is CASSLKGDRQPQHF. CDR3 in DNA: TGTGCCAGCAGCTTGAAGGGAGACAGGCAGCCCCAGCATTTT.

This chain links TRBV2 with TRBJ2-6, with D perhaps being TRBD1 or TRBD2 (5 bases each). CDR1 is SNHLY, CDR2 FYNNEI, per germline. V was cut by 8 bases and J by 1 base, with 12 bases left in between. This CDR3 has 15 residues. In DNA form, the CDR3 reads TGTGCCAGCTGGGGACGAAGGTCTGGGGCCAACGTCCTGACTTTC. This encodes CASWGRRSGANVLTF.

The chain combines TRBV7-9 with TRBJ1-6; perhaps TRBD1 as D (5 bases). Germline values: CDR1 SEHNR, CDR2 FQNEAQ (reference sequence). The CDR3 spans 15 residues. The germline V and J ends were trimmed by 5 bases and 7 bases, with 15 bases remaining between them. The CDR3 bases are TGTGCCAGCAGCGCCTCCGGGACGGGGAATTCACCCCTCCACTTT. It codes for CASSASGTGNSPLHF.

CDR3 sequence reads: CASSLGKGRGLSLNQPQHF. CDR3 coding DNA: TGCGCCAGCAGCTTGGGAAAGGGTAGAGGTTTGAGCTTAAATCAGCCCCAGCATTTT. The chain employs TRBV5-1 and TRBJ1-5, with D unresolved. CDR1 is SGHRS, CDR2 YFSETQ, per germline. The V end lost 0 bases, the J end lost 4 bases, and 23 bases lay between the germline ends. The CDR3 runs to 19 residues.

The CDR3 DNA is TGTGCCAGCAGTTATCTGGGGGGGGACACTGAAGCTTTCTTT. It encodes CASSYLGGDTEAFF. The rearrangement uses TRBV6-5 and TRBJ1-1; possible D gene TRBD1, 5 bases. The CDR3 length is 14 residues. V was pared by 3 bases and J by 3 bases, with 11 bases between. CDR1 is MNHEY, CDR2 SVGAGI, per germline.

The rearrangement links TRBV4-1 to TRBJ2-7; D possibly corresponds to TRBD2 (7 bases). CDR3 length equals 16 residues. V dropped 0 bases and J dropped 0 bases, with 12 bases sitting between them. Germline lookup yields CDR1 MGHRA and CDR2 YSYEKL. The CDR3 DNA follows: TGCGCCAGCAGCCAAGAGGGCGGGGGCAGCTCCTACGAGCAGTACTTC. Its protein is CASSQEGGGSSYEQYF.

DNA of the CDR3: TGTGCCAGCGGCGGGGGGGCAGACGGGCAGTACTTC. Amino acid sequence: CASGGGADGQYF. V and J are TRBV9 and TRBJ2-7, with 9 bases fitting TRBD2. There are 12 residues in the CDR3. Trimming removed 7 bases from V and 9 bases from J; junction bases left unmatched: 8. Per the germline V gene, CDR1 is SGDLS and CDR2 is YYNGEE.

The rearrangement links TRBV5-5 to TRBJ2-1, with 12 positions matching TRBD2. With 7 bases clipped from V and 4 bases from J, the junction kept 6 bases outside the gene matches. This CDR3 is built from 15 residues. The germline V gene encodes CDR1 SGHKS and CDR2 YYEKEE (reference sequence). CDR3 sequence: CASSLTSGGYNEQFF. The CDR3, as DNA: TGTGCCAGCTCCCTAACTAGCGGGGGGTACAATGAGCAGTTCTTC.

The chain has TRBV4-1 and TRBJ1-2, with a possible D match to TRBD1 (6 bases). This CDR3 has 17 amino acids. Looked up from germline, CDR1 is MGHRA and CDR2 is YSYEKL. The V gene lost 1 base and the J gene lost 6 bases, with 21 bases spanning the gap. CDR3 region: CASSQAGGARVVDGYTF. The CDR3 nucleotides are TGCGCCAGCAGCCAAGCGGGGGGGGCGCGGGTAGTCGATGGCTACACCTTC.

This clone was picked up one time. This chain connects TRBV25-1 to TRBJ1-4; TRBD1 agrees at 9 bases. J was trimmed by 8 bases and V by 1 base; bases with no gene match: 11. The CDR3 contains 17 residues. Germline-derived CDR1 and CDR2 are MGHDK and SYGVNS. CDR3 DNA sequence: TGTGCCAGCAGTGAATGGGACCGGACAGGGGTCGGGGAAAAACTGTTTTTT. This gives the protein CASSEWDRTGVGEKLFF.

J is TRBJ1-6 and V is TRBV30; perhaps TRBD1 as D (6 bases). Germline lookup yields CDR1 GTSNPN and CDR2 SVGIG (reference sequence). The CDR3 totals 18 residues. The germline V and J ends were trimmed by 2 bases and 0 bases, with 17 bases remaining between them. CDR3 sequence: CAWSKRGLQSSYNSPLHF. DNA of the CDR3: TGTGCCTGGAGTAAACGGGGGCTGCAGAGCTCCTATAATTCACCCCTCCACTTT.

The chain's CDR3 is CASSRYAGGVDEQFF. The CDR3 DNA reads as TGTGCCAGCAGCCGATACGCGGGGGGGGTTGATGAGCAGTTCTTC. V gene TRBV4-2 combines with J gene TRBJ2-1; TRBD2 agrees at 9 bases. Germline CDR1 and CDR2: LGHNA and YNFKEQ. CDR3 size: 15 residues. The J segment lost 8 bases and the V segment lost 4 bases, leaving 9 bases of the junction unmatched.

This clone was seen many times. The chain has TRBV6-5 and TRBJ2-7; no definite D call. Looked up from germline, CDR1 is MNHEY and CDR2 is SVGAGI. V dropped 4 bases and J dropped 3 bases, with 13 bases sitting between them. This CDR3 has 14 amino acids. The CDR3 DNA follows: TGTGCCAGCAGTTCACGGTCTCGGAGCTACGAGCAGTACTTC. Protein: CASSSRSRSYEQYF.

This clone has more than one count but fewer than ten. The genes are TRBV19 and TRBJ1-1, with TRBD1 identical over 7 bases. V lost 5 bases, J lost 5 bases, and 5 bases stayed unmatched. Germline CDR1 is LNHDA and CDR2 is SQIVND (reference sequence). The CDR3 sequence is 13 residues long. The CDR3 bases are TGTGCCAGTAGTTCCCAGGGGGGTACTGAAGCTTTCTTT. Encoded protein: CASSSQGGTEAFF. Full variable domain (missing parts from reference TRBV19 and TRBJ1-1): DGGITQSPKYLFRKEGQNVTLSCEQNLNHDAMYWYRQDPGQGLRLIYYSQIVNDFQKGDIAEGYSVSREKKESFPLTVTSAQKNPTAFYLCASSSQGGTEAFFGQGTRLTVV.

V gene TRBV18 combines with J gene TRBJ2-3; D gene ambiguous. The CDR3 covers 13 residues. The germline V gene has CDR1 KGHSH and CDR2 LQKENI. The V end was cut by 0 bases, the J end by 1 base, with 2 bases between. CDR3 in amino acids: CASSPPGTDTQYF. CDR3 DNA: TGTGCCAGCTCACCACCCGGCACAGATACGCAGTATTTT.

As for this clone: This CDR3 is also generated by other DNA sequences in the sample. This chain joins TRBV11-3 and TRBJ1-1; D unresolved. V dropped 0 bases and J dropped 1 base, with 12 bases sitting between them. Germline values: CDR1 SGHNT, CDR2 YENEEA. The CDR3 length is 16 residues. Here the CDR3 reads CASSLDGRGGNTEAFF. As DNA, the CDR3 is TGTGCCAGCAGCTTAGATGGTCGGGGAGGGAACACTGAAGCTTTCTTT.

J is TRBJ2-5 and V is TRBV7-9; D is perhaps TRBD1 (6 bases). There are 12 residues in the CDR3. Germline V lookup: CDR1 SEHNR, CDR2 FQNEAQ (reference sequence). Trimming took 4 bases from V and 13 from J, leaving 16 bases between them. DNA for the CDR3: TGTGCCAGCAGCTCCTCCTTACAGGGCCGGTACTTC. It encodes CASSSSLQGRYF.

V usage is TRBV13 and J usage is TRBJ2-5; 11 bases map to TRBD2. Looked up from germline, CDR1 is PRHDT and CDR2 is FYEKMQ (reference sequence). The CDR3 has 15 residues. The V segment lost 1 base and the J segment 3 bases; nucleotides outside the gene matches: 1. The DNA for the CDR3 is TGTGCCAGCAGCTTAGCGGGACTAGCGGAAGAGACCCAGTACTTC. Protein product: CASSLAGLAEETQYF. Full variable domain (missing parts from reference TRBV13 and TRBJ2-5): AAGVIQSPRHLIKEKRETATLKCYPIPRHDTVYWYQQGPGQDPQFLISFYEKMQSDKGSIPDRFSAQQFSDYHSELNMSSLELGDSALYFCASSLAGLAEETQYFGPGTRLLVL.

J is TRBJ1-2 and V is TRBV2; the D is unclear. Germline CDR1 is SNHLY and CDR2 is FYNNEI. The CDR3 is 13 amino acids. V was trimmed by 7 bases and J by 4 bases, leaving 13 bases between them. CDR3 residues: CASMTPRGYGYTF. CDR3 in DNA: TGTGCCAGCATGACACCTCGGGGCTATGGCTACACCTTC.

The V and J genes are TRBV30 and TRBJ2-7; the D gene could be TRBD1 or TRBD2 (5 bases each). The CDR3 spans 12 residues. Looked up from germline, CDR1 is GTSNPN and CDR2 is SVGIG (reference sequence). V was shortened by 3 bases and J by 6 bases, with 12 bases between the two germline ends. This CDR3 reads CAWRVGRSEQYF. The DNA for the CDR3 is TGTGCCTGGAGGGTGGGACGAAGCGAGCAGTACTTC.

The chain links TRBV10-1 to TRBJ2-2; D is unclear. Trimming took 4 bases from V and 4 from J, leaving 10 bases between them. The CDR3 contains 14 residues. CDR1 WNHNN and CDR2 SYGVQD come from the germline V gene (reference sequence). In DNA form, the CDR3 reads TGCGCCAGCAGTGCGGGCTCACTCACCGGGGAGCTGTTTTTT. This codes for CASSAGSLTGELFF.

CDR3 region: CATRGGQNTGELFF. In DNA, the CDR3 is TGTGCCACGCGTGGGGGGCAGAACACCGGGGAGCTGTTTTTT. The V and J genes are TRBV7-2 and TRBJ2-2; D may be TRBD1 or TRBD2 (6 bases each). Germline values: CDR1 SGHTA, CDR2 FQGNSA. The CDR3 runs to 14 residues. V was clipped by 10 bases and J by 1 base, with 13 bases between them.

This clone was seen only a few times. CDR3 sequence reads: CASSQGQGSYEQYF. The CDR3 DNA reads TGTGCCAGCAGCCAAGGACAGGGCTCCTACGAGCAGTACTTC. This chain links TRBV7-9 with TRBJ2-7, with TRBD1 matching 8 bases. Germline V lookup: CDR1 SEHNR, CDR2 FQNEAQ (reference sequence). This CDR3 region has 14 residues. V shed 5 bases, J shed 0 bases, and the junction held 3 bases outside the gene matches.

This clone has more than one count but fewer than ten. This chain uses TRBV11-2 with TRBJ1-3, with D hard to call. From germline, CDR1 is SGHAT and CDR2 FQNNGV. V lost 1 base to trimming and J lost 4 bases, with 14 bases between them. The CDR3 totals 16 residues. CDR3 sequence (DNA): TGTGCCAGCAGCTTAGGGCAGGCGACGGCGGGAAACACCATATATTTT. Amino acids: CASSLGQATAGNTIYF. Supplemented by reference TRBV11-2 and TRBJ1-3, the full variable domain reads EAGVAQSPRYKIIEKRQSVAFWCNPISGHATLYWYQQILGQGPKLLIQFQNNGVVDDSQLPKDRFSAERLKGVDSTLKIQPAKLEDSAVYLCASSLGQATAGNTIYFGEGSWLTVV.

The chain employs TRBV5-5 and TRBJ2-7; 7 bases are shared with TRBD1. The CDR3 runs 15 residues. Germline trimming cut 1 base from V and 0 bases from J; bases unmatched to any gene: 4. The germline gives CDR1 SGHKS, CDR2 YYEKEE (reference sequence). CDR3 nucleotide sequence: TGTGCCAGCAGCTTGCCCGGGACAGCCTCCTACGAGCAGTACTTC. Translated: CASSLPGTASYEQYF.

The gene calls are TRBV11-2 and TRBJ1-1; no reliable D call. Between the trimmed V and J ends, which lost 3 bases and 6 bases, there was a span of 17 bases. The germline V gene has CDR1 SGHAT and CDR2 FQNNGV. CDR3 size: 15 residues. CDR3 nucleotides: TGTGCCAGCAGCTTTTCGTCCACCGGGAGAGCTGAAGCTTTCTTT. Protein: CASSFSSTGRAEAFF.

The chain has TRBV29-1 and TRBJ1-2, with D unclear. In germline, CDR1 is SQVTM, CDR2 ANQGSEA. The CDR3 spans 13 residues. With 6 bases removed from V and 0 bases from J, the gap between germline ends came to 11 bases. The DNA of the CDR3 is TGCAGCGTGTCGACGGAGTCTAACTATGGCTACACCTTC. Amino acids: CSVSTESNYGYTF.

The chain is built from TRBV7-2 and TRBJ2-7; D is unresolved. Trimming left V 4 bases short and J 0 bases short, with 10 bases between. Germline assignment: CDR1 SGHTA and CDR2 FQGNSA. The CDR3 runs 14 residues. The chain's CDR3 is CASSSYLSSYEQYF. For the CDR3, the DNA is TGTGCCAGCAGCTCGTACTTGAGCTCCTACGAGCAGTACTTC.